This T cell receptor beta chain emerged from a study of T cells in Graves' hyperthyroidism and ophthalmopathy. Diagnoses used clinical symptoms, serum thyroxine and TRAb, thyroid ultrasound and orbital computed tomography. Findings and caveats of the study: In the analysis, a 13 V-J model separated ophthalmopathy from stable hyperthyroidism. Blood also held most thyroid clonotypes expanded beyond 0.001.

Comment on this clonotype: The antigen remains unidentified.

The CDR3 runs 14 residues. The V end lost 5 bases, the J end lost 4 bases, and 12 bases lay between the germline ends. Germline CDR1 and CDR2: SGHAT and FQNNGV. TCR beta CDR3 regions were amplified from RNA transcripts. Researchers ran a first-round RT-PCR on the TCR CDR3 using the HTBI primer set. TCRdb ran MiXCR on the multiplex PCR reads and lists one entry per CDR3 protein. The sample lists 690,000 or so distinct CDR3 sequences, around a sixth seen once, with 16% in the top ten. The sample comprised blood. The chain recombines TRBV11-2 with TRBJ1-5, with D possibly TRBD1 on 5 matching bases. This receptor was taken from a woman aged 50 to 65 with Graves' hyperthyroidism that later progressed to Graves' ophthalmopathy. The CDR3 loop reads CASSPTDLNQPQHF. The CDR3, as DNA: TGTGCCAGCAGCCCGACAGATTTGAATCAGCCCCAGCATTTT.